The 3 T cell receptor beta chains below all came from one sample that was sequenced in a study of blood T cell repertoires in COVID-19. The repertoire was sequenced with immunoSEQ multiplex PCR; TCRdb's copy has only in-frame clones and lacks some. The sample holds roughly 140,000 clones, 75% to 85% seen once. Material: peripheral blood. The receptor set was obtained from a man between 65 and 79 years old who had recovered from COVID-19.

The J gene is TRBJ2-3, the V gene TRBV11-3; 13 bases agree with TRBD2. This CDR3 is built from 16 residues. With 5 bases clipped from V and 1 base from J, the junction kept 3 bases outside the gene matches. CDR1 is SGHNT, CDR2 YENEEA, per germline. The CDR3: CASSPGLAGGTDTQYF. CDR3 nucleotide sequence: TGTGCCAGCAGCCCTGGACTAGCGGGAGGCACAGATACGCAGTATTTT. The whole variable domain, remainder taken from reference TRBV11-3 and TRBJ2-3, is EAGVVQSPRYKIIEKKQPVAFWCNPISGHNTLYWYLQNLGQGPELLIRYENEEAVDDSQLPKDRFSAERLKGVDSTLKIQPAELGDSAVYLCASSPGLAGGTDTQYFGPGTRLTVL.

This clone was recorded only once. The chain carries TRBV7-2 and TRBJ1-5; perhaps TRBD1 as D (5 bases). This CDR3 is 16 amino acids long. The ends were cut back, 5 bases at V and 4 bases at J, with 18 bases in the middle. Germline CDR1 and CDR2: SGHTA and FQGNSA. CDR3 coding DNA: TGTGCCAGCAGCGTGGCCGGAGGGGACGTAAATCAGCCCCAGCATTTT. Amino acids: CASSVAGGDVNQPQHF.

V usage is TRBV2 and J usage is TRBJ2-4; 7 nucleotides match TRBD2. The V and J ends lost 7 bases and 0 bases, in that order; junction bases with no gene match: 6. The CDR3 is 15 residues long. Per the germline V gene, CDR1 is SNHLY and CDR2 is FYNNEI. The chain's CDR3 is CASKRDPLAKNIQYF. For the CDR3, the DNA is TGTGCCAGCAAGCGGGACCCCTTAGCCAAAAACATTCAGTACTTC.